This TCR beta chain was documented in a study of post-analysis software for immune sequencing data. The TCR beta cDNA libraries carried unique molecular identifiers. A single record per CDR3 protein comes from TCRdb applying MiXCR to the PCR reads. The sample consists of 700,000 to 900,000 distinct CDR3 sequences, approximately 44% of them appearing once. With V trimmed by 4 bases and J by 7 bases, 5 bases remained unmatched. From germline, CDR1 is SEHNR and CDR2 FQNEAQ (reference sequence). CDR3 length: 14 residues. Study-level findings and limits: In patients, TRBV5-6, TRBV5-1 and TRBV20-1 belonged to five TRBV segments found more frequently than in controls. Significantly decreased normalized Chao1 diversity was recorded for multiple sclerosis patients relative to controls.

Of note for this clonotype: Its matching antigen is unknown.

The specimen sequenced was blood. This clonotype originated in a girl aged 5 to 17 with multiple sclerosis. The chain links TRBV7-9 to TRBJ1-5; 9 bases match TRBD1. This CDR3 reads CASSYDRGEQPQHF. The CDR3 nucleotides are TGTGCCAGCAGCTACGACAGGGGGGAACAGCCCCAGCATTTT.